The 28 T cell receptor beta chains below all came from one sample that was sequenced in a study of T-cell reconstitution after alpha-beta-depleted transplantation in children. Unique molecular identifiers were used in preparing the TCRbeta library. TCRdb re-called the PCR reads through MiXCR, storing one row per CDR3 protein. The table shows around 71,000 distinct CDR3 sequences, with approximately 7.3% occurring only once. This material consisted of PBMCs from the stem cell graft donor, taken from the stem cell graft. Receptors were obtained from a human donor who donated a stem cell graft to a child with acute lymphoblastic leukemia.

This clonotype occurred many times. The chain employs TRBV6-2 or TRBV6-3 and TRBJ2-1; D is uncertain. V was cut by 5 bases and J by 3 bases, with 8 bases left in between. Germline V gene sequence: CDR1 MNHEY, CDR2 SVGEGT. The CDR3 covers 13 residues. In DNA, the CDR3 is TGTGCCAGCAGTGGCGTGTTCTACAATGAGCAGTTCTTC. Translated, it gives CASSGVFYNEQFF.

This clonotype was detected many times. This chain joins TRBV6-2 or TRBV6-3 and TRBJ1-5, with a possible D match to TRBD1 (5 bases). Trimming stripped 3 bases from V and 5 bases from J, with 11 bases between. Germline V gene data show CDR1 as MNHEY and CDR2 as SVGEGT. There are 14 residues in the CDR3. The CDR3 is CASSYHRLHQPQHF. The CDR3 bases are TGTGCCAGCAGTTATCACAGGCTTCATCAGCCCCAGCATTTT.

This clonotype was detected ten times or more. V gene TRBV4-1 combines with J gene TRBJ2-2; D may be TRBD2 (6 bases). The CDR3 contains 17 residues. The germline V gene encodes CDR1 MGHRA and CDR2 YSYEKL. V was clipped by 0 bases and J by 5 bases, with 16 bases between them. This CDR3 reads CASSQDRGRSGTGELFF. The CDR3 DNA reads TGCGCCAGCAGCCAAGATCGGGGGAGGTCGGGGACCGGGGAGCTGTTTTTT.

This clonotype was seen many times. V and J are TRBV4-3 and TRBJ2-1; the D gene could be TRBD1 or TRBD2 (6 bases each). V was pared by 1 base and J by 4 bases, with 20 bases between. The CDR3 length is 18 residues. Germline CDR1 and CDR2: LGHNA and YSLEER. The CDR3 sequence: CASSQVPGGLNPYNEQFF. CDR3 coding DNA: TGCGCCAGCAGCCAAGTTCCCGGGGGCCTCAACCCTTACAATGAGCAGTTCTTC.

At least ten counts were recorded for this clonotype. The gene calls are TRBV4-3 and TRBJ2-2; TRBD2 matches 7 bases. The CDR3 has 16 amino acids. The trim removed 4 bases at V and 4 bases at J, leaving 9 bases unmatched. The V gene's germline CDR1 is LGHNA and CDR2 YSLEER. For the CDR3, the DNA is TGCGCCAGCAGCCTCCGGGGAACGGGGGGCACCGGGGAGCTGTTTTTT. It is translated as CASSLRGTGGTGELFF.

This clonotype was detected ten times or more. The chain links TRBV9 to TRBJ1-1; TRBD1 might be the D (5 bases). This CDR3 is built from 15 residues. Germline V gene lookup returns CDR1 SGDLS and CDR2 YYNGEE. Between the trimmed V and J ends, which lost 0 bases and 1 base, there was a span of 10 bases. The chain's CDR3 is CASSVDGGGNTEAFF. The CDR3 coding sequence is TGTGCCAGCAGCGTAGACGGCGGGGGGAACACTGAAGCTTTCTTT.

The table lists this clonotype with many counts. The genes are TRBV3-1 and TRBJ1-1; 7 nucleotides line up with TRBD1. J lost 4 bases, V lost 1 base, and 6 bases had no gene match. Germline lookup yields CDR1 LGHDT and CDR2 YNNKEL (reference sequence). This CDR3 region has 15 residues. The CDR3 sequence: CASSQVGPGGTEAFF. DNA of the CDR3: TGTGCCAGCAGCCAAGTCGGGCCAGGGGGCACTGAAGCTTTCTTT.

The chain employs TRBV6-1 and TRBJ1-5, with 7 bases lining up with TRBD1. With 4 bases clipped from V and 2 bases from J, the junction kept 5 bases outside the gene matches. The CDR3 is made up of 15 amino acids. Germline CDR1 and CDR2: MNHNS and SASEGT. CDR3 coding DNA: TGTGCCAGCAGTGCGGACAGGCGCCGCAATCAGCCCCAGCATTTT. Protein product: CASSADRRRNQPQHF.

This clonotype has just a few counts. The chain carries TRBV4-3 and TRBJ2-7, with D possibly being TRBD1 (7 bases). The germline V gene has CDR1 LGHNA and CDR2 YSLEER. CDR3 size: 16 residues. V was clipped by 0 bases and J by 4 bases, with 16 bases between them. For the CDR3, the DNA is TGCGCCAGCAGCCAAGATGCGGCAGGGGGGAGATACGAGCAGTACTTC. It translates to CASSQDAAGGRYEQYF.

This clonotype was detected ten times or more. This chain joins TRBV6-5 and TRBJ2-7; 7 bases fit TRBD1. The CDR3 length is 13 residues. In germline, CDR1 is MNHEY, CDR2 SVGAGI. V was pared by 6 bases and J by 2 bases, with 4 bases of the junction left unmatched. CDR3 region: CASSQTGTYEQYF. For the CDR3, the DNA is TGTGCCAGCAGCCAGACAGGGACCTACGAGCAGTACTTC.

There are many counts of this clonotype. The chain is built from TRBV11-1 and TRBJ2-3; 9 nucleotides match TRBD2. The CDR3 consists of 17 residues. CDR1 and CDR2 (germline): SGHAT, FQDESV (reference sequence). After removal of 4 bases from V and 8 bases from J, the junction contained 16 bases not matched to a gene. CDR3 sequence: CASSSPPGREGLGTQYF. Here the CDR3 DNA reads TGTGCCAGCAGCTCCCCCCCCGGGCGGGAGGGCCTTGGTACGCAGTATTTT.

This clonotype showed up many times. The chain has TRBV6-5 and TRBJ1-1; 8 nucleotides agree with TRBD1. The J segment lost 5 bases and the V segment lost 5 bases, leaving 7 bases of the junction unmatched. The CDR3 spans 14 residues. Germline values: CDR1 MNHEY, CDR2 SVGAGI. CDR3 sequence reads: CASSRTGSRTEAFF. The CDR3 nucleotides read TGTGCCAGCAGTCGGACAGGGAGTCGTACTGAAGCTTTCTTT.

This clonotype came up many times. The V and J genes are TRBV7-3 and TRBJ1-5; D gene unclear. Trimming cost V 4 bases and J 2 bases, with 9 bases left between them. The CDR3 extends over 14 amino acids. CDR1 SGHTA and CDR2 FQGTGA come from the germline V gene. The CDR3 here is CASSYRTGNQPQHF. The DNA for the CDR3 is TGTGCCAGCAGCTACCGGACGGGCAATCAGCCCCAGCATTTT.

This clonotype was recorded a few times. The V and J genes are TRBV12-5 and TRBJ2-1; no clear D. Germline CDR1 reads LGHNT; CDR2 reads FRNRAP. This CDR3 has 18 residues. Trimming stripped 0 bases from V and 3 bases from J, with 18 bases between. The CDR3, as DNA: TGTGCTAGTGGTTTGGTACAAGGAACTTTACTAAACTACAATGAGCAGTTCTTC. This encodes CASGLVQGTLLNYNEQFF.

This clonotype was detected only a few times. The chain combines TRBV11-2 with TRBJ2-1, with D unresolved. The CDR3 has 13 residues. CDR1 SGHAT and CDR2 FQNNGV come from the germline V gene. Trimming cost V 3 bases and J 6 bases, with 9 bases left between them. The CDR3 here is CASSLGQTNEQFF. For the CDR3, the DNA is TGTGCCAGCAGCTTGGGCCAGACCAATGAGCAGTTCTTC.

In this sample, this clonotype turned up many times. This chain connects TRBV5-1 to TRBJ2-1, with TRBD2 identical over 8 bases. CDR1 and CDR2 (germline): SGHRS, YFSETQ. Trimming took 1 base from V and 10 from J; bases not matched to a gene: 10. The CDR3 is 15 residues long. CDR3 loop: CASSLRTGGLEEQFF. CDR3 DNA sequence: TGCGCCAGCAGCTTGCGAACGGGAGGGCTGGAGGAGCAGTTCTTC.

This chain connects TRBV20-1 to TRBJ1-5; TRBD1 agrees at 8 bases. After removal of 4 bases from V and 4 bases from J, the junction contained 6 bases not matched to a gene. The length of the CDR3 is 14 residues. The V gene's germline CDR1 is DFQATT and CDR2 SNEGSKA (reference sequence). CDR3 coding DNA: TGCAGTGCTAAGCTAACAGGGGGGAATCAGCCCCAGCATTTT. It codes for CSAKLTGGNQPQHF.

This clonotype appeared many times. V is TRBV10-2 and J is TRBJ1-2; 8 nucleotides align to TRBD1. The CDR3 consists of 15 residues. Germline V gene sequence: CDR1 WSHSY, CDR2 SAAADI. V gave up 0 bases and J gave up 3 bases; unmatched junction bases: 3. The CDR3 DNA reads TGCGCCAGCAGTGAGTCGAGCAGGGGGCACTATGGCTACACCTTC. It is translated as CASSESSRGHYGYTF.

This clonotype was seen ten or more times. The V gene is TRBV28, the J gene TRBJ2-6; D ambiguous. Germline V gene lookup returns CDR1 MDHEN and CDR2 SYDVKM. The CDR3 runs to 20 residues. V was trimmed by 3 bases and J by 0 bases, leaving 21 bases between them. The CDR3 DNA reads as TGTGCCAGCAGTTTCCGGCCAGCCCAGGCGATTAGCTCTGGGGCCAACGTCCTGACTTTC. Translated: CASSFRPAQAISSGANVLTF.

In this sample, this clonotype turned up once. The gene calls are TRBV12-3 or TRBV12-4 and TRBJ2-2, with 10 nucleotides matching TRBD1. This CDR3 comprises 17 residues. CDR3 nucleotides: TGTACCTTCAGTTTGAAGACAGGGGGCCTGAACACCGGGGAGCTGTTTTTT. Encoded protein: CTFSLKTGGLNTGELFF.

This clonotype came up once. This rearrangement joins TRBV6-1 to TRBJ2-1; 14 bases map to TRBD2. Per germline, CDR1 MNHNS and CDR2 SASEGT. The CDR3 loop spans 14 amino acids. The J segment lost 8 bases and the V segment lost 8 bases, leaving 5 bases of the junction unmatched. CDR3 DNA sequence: TGTGCCAGCGGAGGACTAGCGGGAGGCGATGAGCAGTTCTTC. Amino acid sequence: CASGGLAGGDEQFF.

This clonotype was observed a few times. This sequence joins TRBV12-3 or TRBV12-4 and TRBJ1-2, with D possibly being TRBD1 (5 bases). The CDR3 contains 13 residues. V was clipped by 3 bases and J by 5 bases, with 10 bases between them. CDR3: CASSLGGVYGYTF. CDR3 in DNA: TGTGCCAGCAGTTTGGGGGGAGTATATGGCTACACCTTC.

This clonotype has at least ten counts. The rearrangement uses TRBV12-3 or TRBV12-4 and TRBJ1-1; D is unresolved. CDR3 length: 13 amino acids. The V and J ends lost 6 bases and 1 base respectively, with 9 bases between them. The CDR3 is CASSKRGNTEAFF. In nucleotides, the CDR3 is TGTGCCAGCAGCAAAAGAGGGAACACTGAAGCTTTCTTT.

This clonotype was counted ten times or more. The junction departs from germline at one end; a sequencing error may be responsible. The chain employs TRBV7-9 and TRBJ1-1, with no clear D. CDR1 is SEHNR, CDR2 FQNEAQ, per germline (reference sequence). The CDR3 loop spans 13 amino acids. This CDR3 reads CAISLPFGREAFF. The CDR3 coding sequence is TGTGCCATCAGCTTACCCTTCGGGAGAGAAGCTTTCTTT.

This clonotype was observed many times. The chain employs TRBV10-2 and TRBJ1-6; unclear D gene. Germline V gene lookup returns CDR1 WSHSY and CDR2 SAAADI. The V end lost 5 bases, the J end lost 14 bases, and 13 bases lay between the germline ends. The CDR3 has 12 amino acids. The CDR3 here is CASSHDRAALHF. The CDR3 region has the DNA TGCGCCAGCAGTCACGACCGAGCGGCCCTCCACTTT.

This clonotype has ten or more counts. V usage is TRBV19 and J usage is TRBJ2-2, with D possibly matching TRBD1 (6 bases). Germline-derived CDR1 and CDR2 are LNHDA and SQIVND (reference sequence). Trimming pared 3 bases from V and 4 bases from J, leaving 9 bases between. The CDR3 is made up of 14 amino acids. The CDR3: CASSIDRSTGELFF. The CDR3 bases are TGTGCCAGTAGTATTGACAGGTCCACCGGGGAGCTGTTTTTT.

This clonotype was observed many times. CDR3 in amino acids: CASSLEVRGLNTEAFF. The CDR3 DNA reads TGTGCCAGCAGCTTAGAAGTCAGGGGGCTGAACACTGAAGCTTTCTTT. V gene TRBV7-6 combines with J gene TRBJ1-1; 8 bases match TRBD1. Germline V gene sequence: CDR1 SGHVS, CDR2 FNYEAQ. Germline trimming cut 1 base from V and 0 bases from J; bases unmatched to any gene: 4. CDR3 size: 16 residues.

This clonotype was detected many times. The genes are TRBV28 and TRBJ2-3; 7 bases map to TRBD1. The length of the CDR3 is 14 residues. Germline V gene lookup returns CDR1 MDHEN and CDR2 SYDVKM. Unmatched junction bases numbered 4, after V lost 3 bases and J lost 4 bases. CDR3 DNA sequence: TGTGCCAGCAGTTTTCGAGGGGGCGCAGATACGCAGTATTTT. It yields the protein CASSFRGGADTQYF.